This is a list of T cell receptor beta chains from one sample in a study of shared clonotypes between healthy human individuals. Clones were read by immunoSEQ multiplex PCR, and TCRdb kept only the in-frame ones, dropping some. The profile covers 2,500,000 or so clones, with approximately 93% appearing a single time and approximately 0.37% taken by the ten largest. Sequencing used naive CD4+ T cells from PBMCs. The origin of the receptors is a man in his late teens or twenties in good health. Some clones in this sample may be carry-over from other donors' samples. Each CDR3 is given with its conserved first and last residue. Each record gives: J gene, clone size, D gene, CDR3 length, V gene, CDR3 protein, CDR3 DNA. A D gene is named only where the DNA matches it firmly. Clone size is stated in some rows and not others, as once, few, many or a class when expanded.

j_call: TRBJ2-3
clone_size: -
d_call: TRBD2
cdr3_length: 16
v_call: TRBV13
cdr3_aa: CASSLGGLAGPDTQYF
cdr3_nt: TGTGCCAGCAGCTTAGGTGGGCTAGCGGGGCCAGATACGCAGTATTTT

j_call: TRBJ2-5
clone_size: -
d_call: TRBD2
cdr3_length: 15
v_call: TRBV5-1
cdr3_aa: CASRTSGKEVETQYF
cdr3_nt: TGCGCCAGCAGGACTAGCGGGAAGGAGGTGGAGACCCAGTACTTC

j_call: TRBJ2-6
clone_size: few
d_call: -
cdr3_length: 13
v_call: TRBV14
cdr3_aa: CASRNSGANVLTF
cdr3_nt: TGTGCCAGCAGGAACTCTGGGGCCAACGTCCTGACTTTC

j_call: TRBJ2-5
clone_size: -
d_call: -
cdr3_length: 14
v_call: TRBV6-5
cdr3_aa: CASSYGWEAETQYF
cdr3_nt: TGTGCCAGCAGTTACGGATGGGAAGCCGAGACCCAGTACTTC

j_call: TRBJ1-1
clone_size: once
d_call: -
cdr3_length: 12
v_call: TRBV4-2
cdr3_aa: CASSLGDTEAFF
cdr3_nt: TGTGCCAGCAGCTTGGGGGACACTGAAGCTTTCTTT

j_call: TRBJ2-1
clone_size: -
d_call: TRBD2
cdr3_length: 13
v_call: TRBV30
cdr3_aa: CARGGSSYNEQFF
cdr3_nt: TGTGCTCGAGGCGGGAGCTCCTACAATGAGCAGTTCTTC

j_call: TRBJ2-7
clone_size: once
d_call: -
cdr3_length: 16
v_call: TRBV5-1
cdr3_aa: CASSPNRLDLPYEQYF
cdr3_nt: TGCGCCAGCAGCCCCAACCGACTCGACCTACCCTACGAGCAGTACTTC

j_call: TRBJ1-1
clone_size: -
d_call: TRBD1
cdr3_length: 14
v_call: TRBV6-5
cdr3_aa: CASSPDRGNTEAFF
cdr3_nt: TGTGCCAGCAGTCCTGACAGGGGGAACACTGAAGCTTTCTTT

j_call: TRBJ2-1
clone_size: -
d_call: TRBD2
cdr3_length: 16
v_call: TRBV5-1
cdr3_aa: CASRQSSGSPTNEQFF
cdr3_nt: TGCGCCAGCAGACAATCTAGCGGGAGTCCCACCAATGAGCAGTTCTTC

j_call: TRBJ1-2
clone_size: -
d_call: -
cdr3_length: 14
v_call: TRBV9
cdr3_aa: CASSPHRENYGYTF
cdr3_nt: TGTGCCAGCAGCCCCCACAGGGAGAACTATGGCTACACCTTC

j_call: TRBJ2-1
clone_size: -
d_call: TRBD2
cdr3_length: 15
v_call: TRBV10-3
cdr3_aa: CAIRMGLAGGNEQFF
cdr3_nt: TGTGCCATCAGAATGGGACTAGCGGGAGGGAATGAGCAGTTCTTC

j_call: TRBJ1-1
clone_size: -
d_call: -
cdr3_length: 13
v_call: TRBV7-9
cdr3_aa: CASSLDGGTEAFF
cdr3_nt: TGTGCCAGCAGCTTAGATGGTGGTACTGAAGCTTTCTTT

j_call: TRBJ2-5
clone_size: -
d_call: -
cdr3_length: 12
v_call: TRBV7-9
cdr3_aa: CASSISGETQYF
cdr3_nt: TGTGCCAGCAGCATAAGCGGGGAGACCCAGTACTTC

j_call: TRBJ2-5
clone_size: -
d_call: TRBD1
cdr3_length: 13
v_call: TRBV2
cdr3_aa: CASSDRGRETQYF
cdr3_nt: TGTGCCAGCAGCGACAGGGGTCGGGAGACCCAGTACTTC

j_call: TRBJ1-6
clone_size: -
d_call: -
cdr3_length: 15
v_call: TRBV15
cdr3_aa: CATSRGPTDNSPLHF
cdr3_nt: TGTGCCACCAGCAGAGGTCCCACGGATAATTCACCCCTCCACTTT

j_call: TRBJ2-3
clone_size: -
d_call: TRBD2
cdr3_length: 15
v_call: TRBV11-3
cdr3_aa: CASSFSGRSTDTQYF
cdr3_nt: TGTGCCAGCAGCTTTAGCGGGAGAAGCACAGATACGCAGTATTTT

j_call: TRBJ2-3
clone_size: -
d_call: TRBD1
cdr3_length: 16
v_call: TRBV5-4
cdr3_aa: CASSSGQVRYTDTQYF
cdr3_nt: TGTGCCAGCAGCTCCGGACAGGTCCGTTACACAGATACGCAGTATTTT

j_call: TRBJ2-3
clone_size: once
d_call: TRBD2
cdr3_length: 15
v_call: TRBV7-3
cdr3_aa: CASSLGLAGTDTQYF
cdr3_nt: TGTGCCAGCAGCTTAGGTCTAGCGGGAACAGATACGCAGTATTTT

j_call: TRBJ2-1
clone_size: -
d_call: TRBD1
cdr3_length: 14
v_call: TRBV6-5
cdr3_aa: CASSYWDSTNEQFF
cdr3_nt: TGTGCCAGCAGTTACTGGGACAGTACTAATGAGCAGTTCTTC

j_call: TRBJ2-7
clone_size: -
d_call: -
cdr3_length: 15
v_call: TRBV9
cdr3_aa: CASSVATGRGYEQYF
cdr3_nt: TGTGCCAGCAGCGTAGCTACAGGGAGGGGGTACGAGCAGTACTTC

j_call: TRBJ1-1
clone_size: -
d_call: -
cdr3_length: 15
v_call: TRBV9
cdr3_aa: CASSPLTGMNTEAFF
cdr3_nt: TGTGCCAGCAGCCCATTGACAGGCATGAACACTGAAGCTTTCTTT

j_call: TRBJ1-2
clone_size: -
d_call: -
cdr3_length: 15
v_call: TRBV6-5
cdr3_aa: CASSYSPGLNYGYTF
cdr3_nt: TGTGCCAGCAGTTACTCGCCCGGGCTAAATTATGGCTACACCTTC

j_call: TRBJ2-7
clone_size: -
d_call: TRBD2
cdr3_length: 16
v_call: TRBV5-4
cdr3_aa: CASSLPPLAGVNEQYF
cdr3_nt: TGTGCCAGCAGCTTGCCTCCCCTAGCGGGAGTTAACGAGCAGTACTTC

j_call: TRBJ2-5
clone_size: -
d_call: -
cdr3_length: 15
v_call: TRBV7-3
cdr3_aa: CASSRGSGPPETQYF
cdr3_nt: TGTGCCAGCAGCCGCGGTAGCGGACCCCCCGAGACCCAGTACTTC

j_call: TRBJ2-4
clone_size: -
d_call: -
cdr3_length: 14
v_call: TRBV5-1
cdr3_aa: CASSLWQEGNIQYF
cdr3_nt: TGCGCCAGCAGCTTGTGGCAGGAGGGAAACATTCAGTACTTC

j_call: TRBJ2-1
clone_size: -
d_call: -
cdr3_length: 12
v_call: TRBV4-1
cdr3_aa: CASSPYNNEQFF
cdr3_nt: TGCGCCAGCAGCCCTTATAACAATGAGCAGTTCTTC

j_call: TRBJ2-1
clone_size: -
d_call: -
cdr3_length: 13
v_call: TRBV27
cdr3_aa: CASSFSTYNEQFF
cdr3_nt: TGTGCCAGCAGTTTTTCCACCTACAATGAGCAGTTCTTC

j_call: TRBJ2-5
clone_size: -
d_call: TRBD1
cdr3_length: 14
v_call: TRBV7-2
cdr3_aa: CASSFTGVPETQYF
cdr3_nt: TGTGCCAGCAGCTTTACAGGGGTTCCAGAGACCCAGTACTTC

j_call: TRBJ1-1
clone_size: -
d_call: -
cdr3_length: 11
v_call: TRBV11-2
cdr3_aa: CASSLEGKAFF
cdr3_nt: TGTGCCAGCAGCTTAGAAGGGAAAGCTTTCTTT

j_call: TRBJ2-7
clone_size: -
d_call: -
cdr3_length: 14
v_call: TRBV5-1
cdr3_aa: CASSLVLGAYEQYF
cdr3_nt: TGCGCCAGCAGCTTGGTGCTGGGGGCCTACGAGCAGTACTTC

j_call: TRBJ2-1
clone_size: once
d_call: -
cdr3_length: 13
v_call: TRBV29-1
cdr3_aa: CSVETTRGNEQFF
cdr3_nt: TGCAGCGTTGAAACGACTAGGGGCAATGAGCAGTTCTTC

j_call: TRBJ2-7
clone_size: -
d_call: -
cdr3_length: 10
v_call: TRBV28
cdr3_aa: CASSLEEQYF
cdr3_nt: TGTGCCAGCAGTTTGGAAGAGCAGTACTTC

j_call: TRBJ2-7
clone_size: -
d_call: TRBD1
cdr3_length: 16
v_call: TRBV6-5
cdr3_aa: CASSYSRDRGIRGQYF
cdr3_nt: TGTGCCAGCAGTTACTCGCGGGACAGGGGCATTCGAGGGCAGTACTTC

j_call: TRBJ1-2
clone_size: -
d_call: -
cdr3_length: 13
v_call: TRBV28
cdr3_aa: CASSPPGGYGYTF
cdr3_nt: TGTGCCAGCAGCCCCCCCGGGGGGTACGGCTACACCTTC

j_call: TRBJ1-2
clone_size: -
d_call: -
cdr3_length: 13
v_call: TRBV9
cdr3_aa: CASSVGFNYGYTF
cdr3_nt: TGTGCCAGCAGCGTAGGTTTCAACTATGGCTACACCTTC

j_call: TRBJ1-4
clone_size: -
d_call: -
cdr3_length: 15
v_call: TRBV5-6
cdr3_aa: CASSLLAATNEKLFF
cdr3_nt: TGTGCCAGCAGCTTGTTGGCGGCAACTAATGAAAAACTGTTTTTT

j_call: TRBJ2-1
clone_size: -
d_call: -
cdr3_length: 15
v_call: TRBV7-3
cdr3_aa: CASSLIRSGVNEQFF
cdr3_nt: TGTGCCAGCAGCTTAATTCGGTCAGGGGTCAATGAGCAGTTCTTC

j_call: TRBJ1-2
clone_size: once
d_call: -
cdr3_length: 12
v_call: TRBV15
cdr3_aa: CATSRDRYGYTF
cdr3_nt: TGTGCCACCAGCAGAGACCGCTATGGCTACACCTTC

j_call: TRBJ1-1
clone_size: -
d_call: -
cdr3_length: 14
v_call: TRBV11-3
cdr3_aa: CASSSTGPNTEAFF
cdr3_nt: TGTGCCAGCAGCTCGACAGGACCGAACACTGAAGCTTTCTTT

j_call: TRBJ2-1
clone_size: -
d_call: TRBD2
cdr3_length: 15
v_call: TRBV7-9
cdr3_aa: CASKTAGGIYNEQFF
cdr3_nt: TGTGCCAGCAAAACGGCGGGAGGAATATACAATGAGCAGTTCTTC

j_call: TRBJ2-7
clone_size: -
d_call: -
cdr3_length: 15
v_call: TRBV7-9
cdr3_aa: CASSPRGTPLYEQYF
cdr3_nt: TGTGCCAGCAGCCCCCGAGGGACACCCCTCTACGAGCAGTACTTC

j_call: TRBJ1-5
clone_size: once
d_call: -
cdr3_length: 14
v_call: TRBV6-1
cdr3_aa: CASRRVNSNQPQHF
cdr3_nt: TGTGCCAGCAGGAGGGTTAATAGCAATCAGCCCCAGCATTTT

j_call: TRBJ2-3
clone_size: -
d_call: -
cdr3_length: 15
v_call: TRBV6-5
cdr3_aa: CASSFSRTHTDTQYF
cdr3_nt: TGTGCCAGCTCTTTTTCCCGGACCCACACAGATACGCAGTATTTT

j_call: TRBJ2-2
clone_size: -
d_call: TRBD1
cdr3_length: 16
v_call: TRBV18
cdr3_aa: CASSPYRGKVTGELFF
cdr3_nt: TGTGCCAGCTCACCGTACAGGGGAAAAGTCACCGGGGAGCTGTTTTTT

j_call: TRBJ1-1
clone_size: -
d_call: -
cdr3_length: 15
v_call: TRBV11-1
cdr3_aa: CASSSRGSVGTEAFF
cdr3_nt: TGTGCCAGCAGCAGCAGGGGTAGCGTTGGCACTGAAGCTTTCTTT

j_call: TRBJ2-1
clone_size: -
d_call: TRBD2
cdr3_length: 17
v_call: TRBV15
cdr3_aa: CATSPPGLAAIYNEQFF
cdr3_nt: TGTGCCACCAGCCCGCCGGGACTAGCGGCGATCTACAATGAGCAGTTCTTC

j_call: TRBJ2-2
clone_size: -
d_call: -
cdr3_length: 17
v_call: TRBV7-8
cdr3_aa: CASSLEFKGWDTGELFF
cdr3_nt: TGTGCCAGCAGCTTAGAGTTTAAGGGGTGGGACACCGGGGAGCTGTTTTTT

j_call: TRBJ1-1
clone_size: -
d_call: -
cdr3_length: 16
v_call: TRBV28
cdr3_aa: CASSFLQGLGGTEAFF
cdr3_nt: TGTGCCAGCAGTTTCTTACAGGGACTAGGAGGTACTGAAGCTTTCTTT

j_call: TRBJ1-1
clone_size: once
d_call: -
cdr3_length: 14
v_call: TRBV29-1
cdr3_aa: CSVESRLGTAEAFF
cdr3_nt: TGCAGCGTTGAGAGTCGACTGGGAACGGCTGAAGCTTTCTTT

j_call: TRBJ1-2
clone_size: once
d_call: -
cdr3_length: 13
v_call: TRBV11-2
cdr3_aa: CASSLEQNYGYTF
cdr3_nt: TGTGCCAGCAGCTTGGAGCAAAACTATGGCTACACCTTC

j_call: TRBJ2-3
clone_size: once
d_call: -
cdr3_length: 14
v_call: TRBV9
cdr3_aa: CASSAWSSTDTQYF
cdr3_nt: TGTGCCAGCAGCGCCTGGTCCAGCACAGATACGCAGTATTTT

j_call: TRBJ1-1
clone_size: -
d_call: TRBD1
cdr3_length: 14
v_call: TRBV6-1
cdr3_aa: CASSPRTGETEAFF
cdr3_nt: TGTGCCAGCAGTCCCAGGACAGGGGAAACTGAAGCTTTCTTT

j_call: TRBJ1-1
clone_size: once
d_call: TRBD1
cdr3_length: 16
v_call: TRBV7-3
cdr3_aa: CASSTGGPGGSTEAFF
cdr3_nt: TGTGCCAGCAGCACAGGGGGCCCGGGAGGGAGCACTGAAGCTTTCTTT

j_call: TRBJ2-5
clone_size: -
d_call: -
cdr3_length: 14
v_call: TRBV9
cdr3_aa: CASSGDPVGETQYF
cdr3_nt: TGTGCCAGCAGCGGCGACCCGGTGGGAGAGACCCAGTACTTC

j_call: TRBJ2-7
clone_size: once
d_call: -
cdr3_length: 14
v_call: TRBV7-2
cdr3_aa: CASSLGREYGEQYF
cdr3_nt: TGTGCCAGCAGCTTAGGACGGGAGTACGGCGAGCAGTACTTC

j_call: TRBJ1-6
clone_size: once
d_call: TRBD1
cdr3_length: 15
v_call: TRBV28
cdr3_aa: CASSQDRAGNSPLHF
cdr3_nt: TGTGCCAGCAGTCAGGACAGGGCGGGGAATTCACCCCTCCACTTT

j_call: TRBJ2-7
clone_size: -
d_call: TRBD2
cdr3_length: 14
v_call: TRBV5-1
cdr3_aa: CASSRTSGTLEQYF
cdr3_nt: TGCGCCAGCAGCCGGACTAGCGGGACCCTCGAGCAGTACTTC

j_call: TRBJ2-1
clone_size: -
d_call: -
cdr3_length: 15
v_call: TRBV4-1
cdr3_aa: CASSQGQSSYNEQFF
cdr3_nt: TGCGCCAGCAGCCAAGGTCAGAGCTCCTACAATGAGCAGTTCTTC

j_call: TRBJ1-1
clone_size: -
d_call: TRBD1
cdr3_length: 14
v_call: TRBV25-1
cdr3_aa: CATVGQGANTEAFF
cdr3_nt: TGTGCCACCGTCGGACAGGGGGCGAACACTGAAGCTTTCTTT

j_call: TRBJ2-7
clone_size: -
d_call: -
cdr3_length: 16
v_call: TRBV10-3
cdr3_aa: CAISEALYSSSYEQYF
cdr3_nt: TGTGCCATCAGTGAGGCCTTATACTCAAGCTCCTACGAGCAGTACTTC